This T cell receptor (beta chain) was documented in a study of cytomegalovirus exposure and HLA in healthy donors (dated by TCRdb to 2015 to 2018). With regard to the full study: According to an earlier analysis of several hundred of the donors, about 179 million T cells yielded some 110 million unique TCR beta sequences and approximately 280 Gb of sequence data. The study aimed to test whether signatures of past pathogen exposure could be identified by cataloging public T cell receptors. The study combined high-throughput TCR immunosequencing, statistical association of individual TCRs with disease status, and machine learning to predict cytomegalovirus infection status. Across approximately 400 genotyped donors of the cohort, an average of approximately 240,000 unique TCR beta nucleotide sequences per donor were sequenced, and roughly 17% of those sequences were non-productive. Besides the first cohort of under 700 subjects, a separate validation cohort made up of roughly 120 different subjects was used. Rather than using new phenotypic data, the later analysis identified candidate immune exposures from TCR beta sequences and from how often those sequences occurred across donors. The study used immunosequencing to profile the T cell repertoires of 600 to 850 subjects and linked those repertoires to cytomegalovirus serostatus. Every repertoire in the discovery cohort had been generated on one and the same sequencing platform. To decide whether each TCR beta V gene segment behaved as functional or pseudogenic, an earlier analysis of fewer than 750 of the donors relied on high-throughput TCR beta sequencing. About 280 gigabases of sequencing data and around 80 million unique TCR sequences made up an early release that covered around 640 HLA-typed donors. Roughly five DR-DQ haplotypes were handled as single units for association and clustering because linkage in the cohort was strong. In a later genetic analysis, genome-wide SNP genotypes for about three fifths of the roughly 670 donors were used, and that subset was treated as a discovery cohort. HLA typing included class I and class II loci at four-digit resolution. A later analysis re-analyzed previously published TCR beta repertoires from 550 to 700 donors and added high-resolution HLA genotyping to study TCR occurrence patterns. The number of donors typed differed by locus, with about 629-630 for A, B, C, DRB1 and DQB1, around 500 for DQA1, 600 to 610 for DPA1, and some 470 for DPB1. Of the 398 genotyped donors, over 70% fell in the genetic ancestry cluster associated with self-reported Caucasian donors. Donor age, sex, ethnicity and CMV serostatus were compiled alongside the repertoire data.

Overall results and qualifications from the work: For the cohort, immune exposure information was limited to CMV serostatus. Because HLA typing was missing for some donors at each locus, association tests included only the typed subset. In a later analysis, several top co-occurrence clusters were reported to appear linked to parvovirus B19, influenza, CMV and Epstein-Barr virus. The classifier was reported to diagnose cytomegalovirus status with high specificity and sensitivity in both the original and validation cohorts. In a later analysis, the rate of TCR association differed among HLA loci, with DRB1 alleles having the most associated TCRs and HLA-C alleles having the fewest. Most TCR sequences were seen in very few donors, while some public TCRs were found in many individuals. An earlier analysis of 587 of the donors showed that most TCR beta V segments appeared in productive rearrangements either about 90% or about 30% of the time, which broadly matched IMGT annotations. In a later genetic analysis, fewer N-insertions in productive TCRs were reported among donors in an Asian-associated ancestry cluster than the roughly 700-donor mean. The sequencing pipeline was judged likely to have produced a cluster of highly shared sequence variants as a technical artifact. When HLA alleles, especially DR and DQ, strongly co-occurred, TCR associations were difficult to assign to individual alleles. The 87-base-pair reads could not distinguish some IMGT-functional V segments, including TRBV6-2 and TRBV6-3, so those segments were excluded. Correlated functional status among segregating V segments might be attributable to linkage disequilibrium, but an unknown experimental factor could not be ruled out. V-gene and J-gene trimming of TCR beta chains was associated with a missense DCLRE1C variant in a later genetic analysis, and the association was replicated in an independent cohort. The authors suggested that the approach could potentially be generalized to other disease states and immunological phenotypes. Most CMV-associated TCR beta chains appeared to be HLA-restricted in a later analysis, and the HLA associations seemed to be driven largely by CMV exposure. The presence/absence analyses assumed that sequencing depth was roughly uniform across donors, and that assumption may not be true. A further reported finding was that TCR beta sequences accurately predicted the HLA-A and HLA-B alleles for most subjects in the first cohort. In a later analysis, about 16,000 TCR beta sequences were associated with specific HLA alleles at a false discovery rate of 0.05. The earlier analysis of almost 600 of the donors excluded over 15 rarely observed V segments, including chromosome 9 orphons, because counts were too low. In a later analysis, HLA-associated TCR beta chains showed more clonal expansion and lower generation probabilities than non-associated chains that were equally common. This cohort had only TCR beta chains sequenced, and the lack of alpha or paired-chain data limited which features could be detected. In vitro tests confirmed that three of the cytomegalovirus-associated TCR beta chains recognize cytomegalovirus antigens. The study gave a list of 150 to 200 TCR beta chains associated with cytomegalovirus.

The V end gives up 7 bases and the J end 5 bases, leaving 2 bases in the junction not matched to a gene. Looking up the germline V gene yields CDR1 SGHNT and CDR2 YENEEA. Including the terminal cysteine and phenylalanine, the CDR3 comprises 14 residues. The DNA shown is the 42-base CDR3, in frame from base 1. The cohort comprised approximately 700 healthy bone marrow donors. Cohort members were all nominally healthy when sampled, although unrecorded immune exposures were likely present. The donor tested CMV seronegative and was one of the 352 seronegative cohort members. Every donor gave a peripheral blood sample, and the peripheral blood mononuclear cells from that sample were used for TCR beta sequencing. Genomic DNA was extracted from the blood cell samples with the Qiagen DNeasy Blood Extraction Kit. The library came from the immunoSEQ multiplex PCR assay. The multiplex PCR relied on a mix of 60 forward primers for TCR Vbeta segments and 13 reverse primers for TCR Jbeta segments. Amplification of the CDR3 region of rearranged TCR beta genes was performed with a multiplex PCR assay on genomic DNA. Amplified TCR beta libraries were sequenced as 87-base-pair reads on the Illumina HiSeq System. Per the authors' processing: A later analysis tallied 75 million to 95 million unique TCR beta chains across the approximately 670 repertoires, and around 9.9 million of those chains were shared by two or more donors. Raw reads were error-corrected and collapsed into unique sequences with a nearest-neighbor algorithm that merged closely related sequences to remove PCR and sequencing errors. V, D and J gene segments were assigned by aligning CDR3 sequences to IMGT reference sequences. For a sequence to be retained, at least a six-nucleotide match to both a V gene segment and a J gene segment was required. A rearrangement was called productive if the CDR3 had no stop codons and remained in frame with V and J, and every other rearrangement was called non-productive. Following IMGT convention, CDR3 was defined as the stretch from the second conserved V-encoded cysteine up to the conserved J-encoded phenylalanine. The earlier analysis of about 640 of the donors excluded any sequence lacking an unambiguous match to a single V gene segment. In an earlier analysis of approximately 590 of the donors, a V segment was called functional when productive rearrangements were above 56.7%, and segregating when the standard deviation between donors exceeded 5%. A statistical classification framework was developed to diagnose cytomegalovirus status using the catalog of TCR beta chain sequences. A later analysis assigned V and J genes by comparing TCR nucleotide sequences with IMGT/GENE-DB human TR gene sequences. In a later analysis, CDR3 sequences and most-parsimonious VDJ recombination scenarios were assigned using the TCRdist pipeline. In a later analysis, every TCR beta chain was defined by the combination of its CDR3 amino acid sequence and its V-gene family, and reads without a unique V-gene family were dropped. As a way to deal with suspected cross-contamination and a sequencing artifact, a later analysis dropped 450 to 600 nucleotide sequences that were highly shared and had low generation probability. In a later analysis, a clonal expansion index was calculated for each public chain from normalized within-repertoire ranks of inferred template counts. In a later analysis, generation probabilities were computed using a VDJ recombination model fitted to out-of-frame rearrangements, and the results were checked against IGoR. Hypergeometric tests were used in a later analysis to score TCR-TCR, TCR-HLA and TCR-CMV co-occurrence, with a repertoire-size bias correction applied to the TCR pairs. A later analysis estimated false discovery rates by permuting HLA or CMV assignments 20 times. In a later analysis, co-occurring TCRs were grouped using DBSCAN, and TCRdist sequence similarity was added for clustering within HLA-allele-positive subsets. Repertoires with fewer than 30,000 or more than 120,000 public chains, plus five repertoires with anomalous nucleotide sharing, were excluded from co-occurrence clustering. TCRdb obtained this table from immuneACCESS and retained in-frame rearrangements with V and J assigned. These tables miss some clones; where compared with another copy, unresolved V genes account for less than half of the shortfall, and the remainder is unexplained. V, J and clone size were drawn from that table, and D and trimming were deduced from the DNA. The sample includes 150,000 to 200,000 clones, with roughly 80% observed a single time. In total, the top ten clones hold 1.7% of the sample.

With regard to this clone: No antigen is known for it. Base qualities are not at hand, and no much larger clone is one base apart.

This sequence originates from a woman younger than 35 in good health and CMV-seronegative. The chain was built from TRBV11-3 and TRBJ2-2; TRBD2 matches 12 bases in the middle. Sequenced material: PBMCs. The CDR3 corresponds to CASTGTSGTGELFF. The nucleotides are TGTGCCAGCACCGGGACTAGCGGGACCGGGGAGCTGTTTTTT.